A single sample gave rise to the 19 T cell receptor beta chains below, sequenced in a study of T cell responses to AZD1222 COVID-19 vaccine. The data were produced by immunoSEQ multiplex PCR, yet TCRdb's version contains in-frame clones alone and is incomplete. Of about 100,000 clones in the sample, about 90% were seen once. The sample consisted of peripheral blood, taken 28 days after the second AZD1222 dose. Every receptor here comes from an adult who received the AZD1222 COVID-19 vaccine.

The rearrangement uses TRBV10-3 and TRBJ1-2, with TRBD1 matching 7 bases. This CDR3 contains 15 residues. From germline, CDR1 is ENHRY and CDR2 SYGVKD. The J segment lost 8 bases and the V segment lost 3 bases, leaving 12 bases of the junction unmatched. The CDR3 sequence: CAISDGPHTGDGYTF. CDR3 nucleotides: TGTGCCATCAGTGACGGGCCCCACACAGGGGACGGCTACACCTTC.

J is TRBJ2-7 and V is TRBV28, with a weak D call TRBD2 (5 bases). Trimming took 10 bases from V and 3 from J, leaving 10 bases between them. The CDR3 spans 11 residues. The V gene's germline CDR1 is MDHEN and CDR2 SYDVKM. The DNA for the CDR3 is TGTGCCACAGGTCGGGGCTACGAGCAGTACTTC. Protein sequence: CATGRGYEQYF.

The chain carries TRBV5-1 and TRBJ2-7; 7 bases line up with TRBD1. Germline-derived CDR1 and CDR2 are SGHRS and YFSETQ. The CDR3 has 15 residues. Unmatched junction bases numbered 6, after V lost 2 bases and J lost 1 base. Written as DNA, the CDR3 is TGCGCCAGCAGCTTCACCGGGACAGATTCCTACGAGCAGTACTTC. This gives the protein CASSFTGTDSYEQYF. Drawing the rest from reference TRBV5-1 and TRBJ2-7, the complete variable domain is KAGVTQTPRYLIKTRGQQVTLSCSPISGHRSVSWYQQTPGQGLQFLFEYFSETQRNKGNFPGRFSGRQFSNSRSEMNVSTLELGDSALYLCASSFTGTDSYEQYFGPGTRLTVT.

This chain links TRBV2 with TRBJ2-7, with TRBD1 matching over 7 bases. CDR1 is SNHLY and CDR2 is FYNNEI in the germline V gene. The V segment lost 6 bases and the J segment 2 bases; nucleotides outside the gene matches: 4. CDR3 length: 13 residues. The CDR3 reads CASSRDRTYEQYF. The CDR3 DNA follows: TGTGCCAGCAGCCGGGACAGAACCTACGAGCAGTACTTC.

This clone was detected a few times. The CDR3 region has the DNA TGTGCCAGCAGCGACTTAGGGGGTTTGAACACTGAAGCTTTCTTT. Amino acid sequence: CASSDLGGLNTEAFF. The chain is built from TRBV27 and TRBJ1-1; tentatively, D is TRBD1 (6 bases). CDR3 length: 15 residues. V was shortened by 6 bases and J by 0 bases, with 14 bases between the two germline ends. Germline CDR1 reads MNHEY; CDR2 reads SMNVEV (reference sequence).

This CDR3 reads CASNLDPNTEAFF. The DNA for the CDR3 is TGCGCCAGCAACCTCGACCCGAACACTGAAGCTTTCTTT. The chain recombines TRBV5-1 with TRBJ1-1; D remains ambiguous. The CDR3 runs 13 residues. The V gene lost 6 bases and the J gene lost 1 base, with 10 bases spanning the gap. Germline CDR1 SGHRS, CDR2 YFSETQ.

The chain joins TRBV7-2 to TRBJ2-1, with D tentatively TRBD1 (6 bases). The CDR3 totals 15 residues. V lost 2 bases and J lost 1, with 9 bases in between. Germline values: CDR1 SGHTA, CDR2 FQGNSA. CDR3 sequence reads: CASSLRDTSYNEQFF. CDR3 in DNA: TGTGCCAGCAGCTTAAGGGACACGTCCTACAATGAGCAGTTCTTC.

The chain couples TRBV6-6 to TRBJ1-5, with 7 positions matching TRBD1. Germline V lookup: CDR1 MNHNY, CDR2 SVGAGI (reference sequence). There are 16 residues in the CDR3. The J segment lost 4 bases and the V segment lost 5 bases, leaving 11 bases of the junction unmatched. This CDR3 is CASSQTGTPGNQPQHF. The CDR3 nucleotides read TGTGCCAGCAGTCAGACAGGGACCCCTGGGAATCAGCCCCAGCATTTT.

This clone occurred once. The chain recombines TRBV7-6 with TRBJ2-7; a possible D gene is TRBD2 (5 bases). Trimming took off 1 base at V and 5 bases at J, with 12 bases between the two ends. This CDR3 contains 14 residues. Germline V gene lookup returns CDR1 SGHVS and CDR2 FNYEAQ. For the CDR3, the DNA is TGTGCCAGCAGCTTAGTCGGATCCGGGGACGAGCAGTACTTC. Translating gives CASSLVGSGDEQYF.

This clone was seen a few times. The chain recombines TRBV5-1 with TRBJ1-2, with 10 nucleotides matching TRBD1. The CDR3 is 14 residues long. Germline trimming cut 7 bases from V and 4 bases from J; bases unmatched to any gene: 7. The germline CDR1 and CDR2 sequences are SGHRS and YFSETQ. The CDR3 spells CASGQTGGGYGYTF. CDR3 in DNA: TGCGCCAGCGGCCAGACAGGGGGCGGCTATGGCTACACCTTC. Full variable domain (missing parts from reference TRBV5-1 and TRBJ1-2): KAGVTQTPRYLIKTRGQQVTLSCSPISGHRSVSWYQQTPGQGLQFLFEYFSETQRNKGNFPGRFSGRQFSNSRSEMNVSTLELGDSALYLCASGQTGGGYGYTFGSGTRLTVV.

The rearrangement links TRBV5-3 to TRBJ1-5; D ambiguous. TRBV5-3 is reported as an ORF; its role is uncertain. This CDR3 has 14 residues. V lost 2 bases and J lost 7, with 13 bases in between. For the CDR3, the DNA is TGTGCCAGAAGCTTTTGGACGGCTCGGCAGCCCCAGCATTTT. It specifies CARSFWTARQPQHF.

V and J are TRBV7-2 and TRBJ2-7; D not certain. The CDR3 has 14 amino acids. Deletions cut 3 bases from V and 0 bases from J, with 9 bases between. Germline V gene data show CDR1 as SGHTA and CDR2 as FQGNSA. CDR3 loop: CASSFTLSSYEQYF. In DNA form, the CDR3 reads TGTGCCAGCAGCTTCACTCTAAGCTCCTACGAGCAGTACTTC.

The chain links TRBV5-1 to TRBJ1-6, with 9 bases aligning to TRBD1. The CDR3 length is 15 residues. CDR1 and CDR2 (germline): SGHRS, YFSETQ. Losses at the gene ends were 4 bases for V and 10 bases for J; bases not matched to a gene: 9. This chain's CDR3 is CASSPRTGEGSPLHF. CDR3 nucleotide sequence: TGCGCCAGCAGCCCCCGGACAGGGGAAGGGTCACCCCTCCACTTT.

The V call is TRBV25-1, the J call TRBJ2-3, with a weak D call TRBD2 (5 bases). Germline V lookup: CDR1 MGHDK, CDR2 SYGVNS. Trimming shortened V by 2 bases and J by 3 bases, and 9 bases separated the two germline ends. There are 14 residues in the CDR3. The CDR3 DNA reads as TGTGCCAGCAGTGAAGATGAGGGAACAGATACGCAGTATTTT. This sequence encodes CASSEDEGTDTQYF.

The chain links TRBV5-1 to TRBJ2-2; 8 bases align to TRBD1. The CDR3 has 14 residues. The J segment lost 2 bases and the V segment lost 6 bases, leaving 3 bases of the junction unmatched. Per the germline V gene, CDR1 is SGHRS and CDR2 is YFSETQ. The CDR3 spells CASNQGANTGELFF. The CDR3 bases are TGCGCCAGCAATCAGGGGGCAAACACCGGGGAGCTGTTTTTT.

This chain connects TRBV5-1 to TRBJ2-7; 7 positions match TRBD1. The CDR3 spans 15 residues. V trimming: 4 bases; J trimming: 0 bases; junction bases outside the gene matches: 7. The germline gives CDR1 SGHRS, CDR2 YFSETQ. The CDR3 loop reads CASSPGTESSYEQYF. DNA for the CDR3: TGCGCCAGCAGCCCCGGGACAGAGAGCTCCTACGAGCAGTACTTC.

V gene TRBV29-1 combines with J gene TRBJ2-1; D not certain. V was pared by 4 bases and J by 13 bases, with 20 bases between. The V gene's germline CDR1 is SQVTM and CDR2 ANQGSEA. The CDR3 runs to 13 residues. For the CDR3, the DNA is TGCAGCGTTGGTCGAAAGGCGGCCCCTCTTCAGTTCTTC. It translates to CSVGRKAAPLQFF.

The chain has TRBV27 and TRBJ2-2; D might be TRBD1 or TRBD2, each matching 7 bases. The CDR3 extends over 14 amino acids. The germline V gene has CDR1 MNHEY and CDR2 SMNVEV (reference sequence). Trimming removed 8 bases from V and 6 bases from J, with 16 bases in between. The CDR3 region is CASRSGTAAGELFF. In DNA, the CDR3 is TGTGCCAGCCGGAGCGGGACAGCGGCCGGGGAGCTGTTTTTT.

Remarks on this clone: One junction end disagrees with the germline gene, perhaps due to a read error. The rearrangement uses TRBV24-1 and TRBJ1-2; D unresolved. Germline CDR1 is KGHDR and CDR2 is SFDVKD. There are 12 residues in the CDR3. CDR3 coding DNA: TGTGCCACCAGTGAAGGGAACTACGGCTACACCTTC. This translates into CATSEGNYGYTF.